This T cell receptor (beta chain) stems from a study of T cell responses to AZD1222 COVID-19 vaccine. Study-wide background: Analyses pooled second doses at about 4 or about 12 weeks. Whole-study findings and limits: AZD1222 recipients seropositive at baseline numbered only 6 or 7.

Method: immunoSEQ multiplex PCR; TCRdb's copy keeps in-frame clones and lacks some. The sample records 80,000 or so clones, 75% to 90% being singletons. CDR3 length: 14 residues. The ends lost 2 bases at V and 4 bases at J; junction bases unmatched: 5. Germline CDR1 and CDR2: SGDLS and YYNGEE. About this clone: Its antigen is unidentified.

The clonotype comes from an adult in good health. The chain employs TRBV9 and TRBJ1-1; 7 bases map to TRBD1. Specimen: peripheral blood, collected on day 0 of AZD1222 vaccination. The CDR3 DNA follows: TGTGCCAGCAGCGTCAATCAGGGGGGCACTGAAGCTTTCTTT. This encodes CASSVNQGGTEAFF.